This TCR beta chain comes out of a study of OX40 agonist ivuxolimab in advanced cancers. Profiled with immunoSEQ multiplex PCR; TCRdb holds only in-frame clones, not every one. This table holds about 59,000 clones, about 88% found once. Germline CDR1 reads LNHDA; CDR2 reads SQIVND (reference sequence). Trimming removed 3 bases from V and 6 bases from J, with 12 bases in between. The CDR3 loop spans 13 amino acids. The source material was CD4+ or CD8+ T cells sorted from blood, sampled in a trial of the OX40 agonist ivuxolimab. The sequence was collected from an adult with an advanced solid tumor such as melanoma, head and neck, liver or kidney cancer. This chain connects TRBV19 to TRBJ2-7, with a possible D match to TRBD2 (6 bases). CDR3 loop: CASSMGLLSEQYF. The DNA for the CDR3 is TGTGCCAGTAGTATGGGACTCCTCTCCGAGCAGTACTTC.